This T cell receptor (beta chain) was identified in a study of T cell responses to AZD1222 COVID-19 vaccine. Remarks on this clone: Its antigen is still unknown.

General study points: Just 5 to 7 people given AZD1222 tested seropositive at baseline.

The CDR3 consists of 13 residues. Germline CDR1 and CDR2: SGHKS and YYEKEE (reference sequence). After removal of 4 bases from V and 7 bases from J, the junction contained 6 bases not matched to a gene. Produced via immunoSEQ multiplex PCR; TCRdb's table is partial and in-frame only. The sample includes 250,000 to 300,000 clones, roughly 93% seen only once; the top ten take 0.5% to 0.65%. The sample in question was peripheral blood, obtained 28 days after the second AZD1222 dose. The rearrangement uses TRBV5-5 and TRBJ1-2; 8 nucleotides match TRBD1. The receptor was isolated from an adult who received the AZD1222 COVID-19 vaccine. The CDR3 loop is CASSPWTGFGYTF. The CDR3 DNA follows: TGTGCCAGCAGCCCCTGGACAGGGTTTGGCTACACCTTC.